The 17 T cell receptor beta chains reported below all come from one sample, sequenced in a study of blood T cell repertoires in COVID-19. Sequenced by immunoSEQ multiplex PCR; TCRdb stores in-frame clones only, minus some. The sample records roughly 340,000 clones, approximately 89% being singletons. Sequenced: PBMCs or T cells enriched from blood (not recorded which). Receptors were obtained from a man aged 40-55 years in a cohort exposed to, infected with or recovered from COVID-19 (not recorded which).

The chain joins TRBV5-1 to TRBJ2-1, with 7 positions matching TRBD1. V lost 0 bases and J lost 8; bases outside the gene matches: 2. The CDR3 runs 13 residues. CDR1 and CDR2 from the germline V gene are SGHRS and YFSETQ. CDR3 protein: CASSLDRGYEQFF. The CDR3 DNA reads as TGCGCCAGCAGCTTGGACAGGGGCTATGAGCAGTTCTTC.

This chain uses TRBV23-1 with TRBJ1-6, with 9 positions matching TRBD1. TRBV23-1 is an ORF, and what it does is uncertain. The junction had 4 bases not matched to a gene; V was cut back by 4 bases and J by 9 bases. This CDR3 is 14 amino acids long. CDR3 nucleotides: TGCGCCAGCAGTCTGGGACAGGGCGCTTCACCCCTCCACTTT. This sequence encodes CASSLGQGASPLHF.

The chain links TRBV28 to TRBJ2-1; 7 nucleotides line up with TRBD1. J was trimmed by 2 bases and V by 5 bases; bases with no gene match: 6. Germline values: CDR1 MDHEN, CDR2 SYDVKM. The CDR3 length is 15 residues. The CDR3, as DNA: TGTGCCAGCAGTCTCTCCGGGACAGCCTACAATGAGCAGTTCTTC. Translating it yields CASSLSGTAYNEQFF.

This rearrangement joins TRBV30 to TRBJ1-1; D is possibly TRBD1 (6 bases). CDR3 length equals 18 residues. The germline gives CDR1 GTSNPN, CDR2 SVGIG (reference sequence). Trimming took off 2 bases at V and 4 bases at J, with 26 bases between the two ends. CDR3 coding DNA: TGTGCCTGGAGTTCCCCTTACAGGGTAGGGGGAAGGTTCACTGAAGCTTTCTTT. It codes for CAWSSPYRVGGRFTEAFF.

This rearrangement joins TRBV29-1 to TRBJ2-7; the match to TRBD1 covers 7 bases. This CDR3 is 15 amino acids long. The trim removed 6 bases at V and 6 bases at J, leaving 17 bases unmatched. Germline assignment: CDR1 SQVTM and CDR2 ANQGSEA. The CDR3 spells CSVMPISTGNSEQYF. The CDR3 DNA sequence: TGCAGCGTCATGCCGATATCGACAGGGAACTCCGAGCAGTACTTC.

The gene calls are TRBV28 and TRBJ2-1; D gene unclear. There are 14 residues in the CDR3. With 2 bases removed from V and 2 bases from J, the gap between germline ends came to 7 bases. CDR1 and CDR2 (germline): MDHEN, SYDVKM. The CDR3 nucleotides are TGTGCCAGCAGTTTAGGTACAGCCTACAATGAGCAGTTCTTC. As protein: CASSLGTAYNEQFF.

The rearrangement joins TRBV11-2 to TRBJ1-4, with D perhaps matching TRBD1 (5 bases). CDR1 and CDR2 from the germline V gene are SGHAT and FQNNGV. V was trimmed by 5 bases and J by 7 bases, leaving 23 bases between them. The CDR3 is made up of 17 amino acids. Written as DNA, the CDR3 is TGTGCCAGCAGCCAACGGGGGGGAATGATAAGCGGTGAAAAACTGTTTTTT. It codes for CASSQRGGMISGEKLFF.

V usage is TRBV11-1 and J usage is TRBJ2-7; TRBD1 matches 7 bases. The V gene's germline CDR1 is SGHAT and CDR2 FQDESV (reference sequence). Losses at the gene ends were 5 bases for V and 3 bases for J; bases not matched to a gene: 1. The CDR3 is 12 residues long. The CDR3, as DNA: TGTGCCAGCAGCAGGGACAGCTACGAGCAGTACTTC. Translation: CASSRDSYEQYF.

The chain carries TRBV5-1 and TRBJ1-2; maybe TRBD1 (5 bases). The germline gives CDR1 SGHRS, CDR2 YFSETQ. The CDR3 has 13 residues. Trimming cost V 4 bases and J 3 bases, with 10 bases left between them. CDR3 coding DNA: TGCGCCAGCAGCCCAGGGATGGACTATGGCTACACCTTC. As protein: CASSPGMDYGYTF.

The chain is built from TRBV7-9 and TRBJ1-2; maybe TRBD1 (5 bases). Germline V lookup: CDR1 SEHNR, CDR2 FQNEAQ (reference sequence). The V end lost 4 bases, the J end lost 8 bases, and 11 bases lay between the germline ends. The CDR3 covers 12 residues. The CDR3 DNA reads as TGTGCCAGCAGCTCTTCTAGGGGCGGCTACACCTTC. Its translation is CASSSSRGGYTF.

The chain couples TRBV5-1 to TRBJ2-1; D perhaps matches TRBD1 (5 bases). Looked up from germline, CDR1 is SGHRS and CDR2 is YFSETQ. Between the trimmed V and J ends, which lost 0 bases and 7 bases, there was a span of 11 bases. The CDR3 is 14 residues long. This chain's CDR3 is CASSLVAGFNEQFF. CDR3 DNA sequence: TGCGCCAGCAGCTTGGTTGCAGGGTTTAATGAGCAGTTCTTC.

The genes are TRBV11-2 and TRBJ1-3, with a weak D call TRBD1 (5 bases). V gave up 5 bases and J gave up 0 bases, with 11 bases separating them. CDR1 is SGHAT, CDR2 FQNNGV, per germline. The CDR3 length is 15 residues. The CDR3 region has the DNA TGTGCCAGCAGCGCGGGACGGAACTCTGGAAACACCATATATTTT. Residues: CASSAGRNSGNTIYF.

This clone was recorded a few times. This chain uses TRBV11-2 with TRBJ2-7, with 12 positions matching TRBD1. The V gene's germline CDR1 is SGHAT and CDR2 FQNNGV. Losses at the gene ends were 5 bases for V and 6 bases for J; bases not matched to a gene: 11. CDR3 length: 16 residues. CDR3: CASSPKAGTGGREQYF. CDR3 DNA: TGTGCCAGCAGCCCAAAAGCCGGGACAGGGGGCCGCGAGCAGTACTTC.

The V gene is TRBV9, the J gene TRBJ1-2; maybe TRBD1 (5 bases). The CDR3 runs 15 residues. Between the trimmed V and J ends, which lost 4 bases and 2 bases, there was a span of 15 bases. The V gene's germline CDR1 is SGDLS and CDR2 YYNGEE. CDR3 nucleotides: TGTGCCAGCAGCTCCGGGGGAGCAGCCAACTATGGCTACACCTTC. This encodes CASSSGGAANYGYTF.

A remark on this clone: This sample also contains other DNA sequences that code for the same CDR3. V is TRBV18 and J is TRBJ1-1, with TRBD1 matching over 8 bases. The CDR3 has 14 residues. Per the germline V gene, CDR1 is KGHSH and CDR2 is LQKENI. V shed 3 bases, J shed 4 bases, and the junction held 4 bases outside the gene matches. This CDR3 is CASSPDRGSTEAFF. CDR3 bases: TGTGCCAGCTCACCCGACAGGGGAAGCACTGAAGCTTTCTTT.

The chain uses TRBV7-6 and TRBJ1-2; D not resolved. The CDR3 covers 15 residues. The ends were cut back, 1 base at V and 5 bases at J, with 14 bases in the middle. Germline V lookup: CDR1 SGHVS, CDR2 FNYEAQ. The CDR3 nucleotides are TGTGCCAGCAGCTTAGGGTCAGTCCCCCCGTATGGCTACACCTTC. It is translated as CASSLGSVPPYGYTF.

The J gene is TRBJ1-5, the V gene TRBV30; 7 bases are a match to TRBD1. The junction had 6 bases not matched to a gene; V was cut back by 5 bases and J by 5 bases. This CDR3 is built from 13 residues. CDR1 is GTSNPN, CDR2 SVGIG, per germline (reference sequence). The CDR3 protein is CAWQHRGDQPQHF. The CDR3 DNA reads TGTGCCTGGCAACACAGGGGAGATCAGCCCCAGCATTTT. Full variable domain (outside the CDR3, taken from reference TRBV30 and TRBJ1-5): SQTIHQWPATLVQPVGSPLSLECTVEGTSNPNLYWYRQAAGRGLQLLFYSVGIGQISSEVPQNLSASRPQDRQFILSSKKLLLSDSGFYLCAWQHRGDQPQHFGDGTRLSIL.